The rows below give T cell receptor beta chains drawn from one sample of a study of post-analysis software for immune sequencing data. Using its own MiXCR run on the PCR reads, TCRdb lists one record per CDR3 protein. This sample yields a few hundred thousand distinct CDR3 sequences, of which roughly 40% are seen a single time; less than 8% belongs to the top ten. Sequencing was carried out using blood. These receptors all stem from a girl aged 2-15 years with multiple sclerosis. The CDR3 runs from the conserved cysteine through the conserved F or W. The D gene is left open where the match is weak. Part of the rows lack a size; the others show once, few, many or a class for expanded clones.

TRBD2,TRBJ2-7,few,TRBV7-6,TGTGCCAGCAGCCCCGAGGCGGGACTAGCGGGACTATACGGTTACGAGCAGTACTTC,CASSPEAGLAGLYGYEQYF
NA,TRBJ2-6,few,TRBV5-1,TGCGCCAGCAGCGTGGCCGGGACGGCCCGAAGCTCTGGGGCCAACGTCCTGACTTTC,CASSVAGTARSSGANVLTF
TRBD1,TRBJ1-6,NA,TRBV10-3,TGTGCCATCGCCGGGACAGGGAATAATTCACCCCTCCACTTT,CAIAGTGNNSPLHF
NA,TRBJ2-1,NA,TRBV5-6,TGTGCCAGCAGCAACAGACGGTCCGGCTCCTACAATGAGCAGTTCTTC,CASSNRRSGSYNEQFF
TRBD2,TRBJ2-7,NA,TRBV6-5,TGTGCCAGCAGTTACACAGGGCTAGCGGGAGGATACGAGCAGTACTTC,CASSYTGLAGGYEQYF
TRBD2,TRBJ2-5,once,TRBV20-1,TGCAGTGCTAGGGCTAGCGGGAGGGCTAATGAGCAGTACTTC,CSARASGRANEQYF
NA,TRBJ2-7,NA,TRBV5-1,TGCGCCAGCAGCCTGGGGAAAAACTCGCCCGAGCAGTACTTC,CASSLGKNSPEQYF
NA,TRBJ1-1,NA,TRBV6-1,TGTGCCGGCAGTGAAGCGGTATCGGGGGACACTGAAGCTTTCTTT,CAGSEAVSGDTEAFF
NA,TRBJ1-2,NA,TRBV7-2,TGTGCCAGCAGCCCCACAGGGACTGGCTACACCTTC,CASSPTGTGYTF
NA,TRBJ2-5,NA,TRBV24-1,TGTGCCACCAGTGATTTCGGCAGGGGAATTGAAGAGACCCAGTACTTC,CATSDFGRGIEETQYF
NA,TRBJ2-1,NA,TRBV3-1,TGTGCCAGCAGCCTTCAGGGTACGGTCGCGATACCCCTGACCAATGAGCAGTTCTTC,CASSLQGTVAIPLTNEQFF
TRBD2,TRBJ2-1,NA,TRBV12-3/TRBV12-4,TGTGCCAGCAGACAACTAGCGGGAGGTTACAATGAGCAGTTCTTC,CASRQLAGGYNEQFF
NA,TRBJ2-7,NA,TRBV28,TGTGCCAGCAGTTTAGAAGGGAGGCTCTCCTACGAGCAGTACTTC,CASSLEGRLSYEQYF
NA,TRBJ1-2,NA,TRBV5-6,TGTGCCAGCAGCTTGGACACTAACCTGGATGGCCACACCTTC,CASSLDTNLDGHTF
NA,TRBJ1-2,once,TRBV2,TGTGCCAGCAGTGTAGGACCTTTCTATGGCTACACCTTC,CASSVGPFYGYTF
TRBD2,TRBJ2-5,once,TRBV7-2,TGTGCCAGCAGCCCGGGACTACCCCAAGAGACCCAGTACTTC,CASSPGLPQETQYF
TRBD2,TRBJ2-3,NA,TRBV6-5,TGTGCCAGCAGTTACTCAGGTCTCGGACTAGGAGCCACAGATACGCAGTATTTT,CASSYSGLGLGATDTQYF
NA,TRBJ2-4,NA,TRBV10-3,TGTGCCATCAGTGAGTCGCGAACAGGACCCTTGAAGCAGTACTTC,CAISESRTGPLKQYF
TRBD1,TRBJ1-2,few,TRBV9,TGTGCCAGCAGCGCAATACAGGGGGGATATGGCTACACCTTC,CASSAIQGGYGYTF
NA,TRBJ2-5,few,TRBV28,TGTGCCAGCAGTTCCCCACAGGCCTCGGGGGCTAGTAGAGAGACCCAGTACTTC,CASSSPQASGASRETQYF
TRBD2,TRBJ2-5,NA,TRBV29-1,TGCAGCGTTGATGGGGCTAGCGGGAGGGCCGTGAAGACCCAGTACTTC,CSVDGASGRAVKTQYF
NA,TRBJ2-5,NA,TRBV3-1,TGTGCCAGCAGCCAAGATTTCCGGGAGACCCAGTACTTC,CASSQDFRETQYF
NA,TRBJ2-3,NA,TRBV5-1,TGCGCCAGCAGCTTGCGTGTCAGGGTCACAGATACGCAGTATTTT,CASSLRVRVTDTQYF
TRBD1,TRBJ1-1,NA,TRBV12-3/TRBV12-4,TGTGCCAGCAGCCCCCTCGGGACAGGGGGCTTTGGGAGGACTGAAGCTTTCTTT,CASSPLGTGGFGRTEAFF